These 8 T cell receptor beta chains came from one sample sequenced in a study of blood T cell repertoires in COVID-19. Repertoires were generated with immunoSEQ multiplex PCR, while TCRdb's copy carries only in-frame clones and drops some. This table has some 260,000 clones, about 86% appearing once. Sequenced material: PBMCs or T cells enriched from blood (not recorded which). These receptor sequences come from a man aged 25-40 years with acute COVID-19.

This clone was counted a single time. Germline and junction disagree at one end, which may indicate a read error. The V gene is TRBV5-4, the J gene TRBJ2-1; a weak D match, TRBD1 (5 bases). The CDR3 totals 17 residues. Germline values: CDR1 SGHNT, CDR2 YYREEE (reference sequence). The CDR3: CASSSPGNPTSRVSRLF. CDR3 nucleotides: TGTGCCAGCAGCTCCCCAGGGAACCCCACCTCCCGGGTCTCTCGGCTCTTC.

V is TRBV29-1 and J is TRBJ1-2, with 7 positions matching TRBD1. Germline-derived CDR1 and CDR2 are SQVTM and ANQGSEA. CDR3 length: 12 residues. Trimming took 4 bases from V and 4 from J; bases not matched to a gene: 3. The CDR3 DNA sequence: TGCAGCGTTGGGGACAGCGTCTATGGCTACACCTTC. This encodes CSVGDSVYGYTF.

V is TRBV27 and J is TRBJ2-1, with D possibly matching TRBD1 (7 bases). The CDR3 length is 12 residues. V gave up 2 bases and J gave up 9 bases, with 8 bases separating them. Looked up from germline, CDR1 is MNHEY and CDR2 is SMNVEV (reference sequence). The CDR3 reads CASSLQGGEQFF. CDR3 DNA sequence: TGTGCCAGCAGTTTACAGGGGGGTGAGCAGTTCTTC.

This sequence joins TRBV5-1 and TRBJ2-5; TRBD1 matches at 8 bases. In germline, CDR1 is SGHRS, CDR2 YFSETQ. Unmatched junction bases numbered 7, after V lost 4 bases and J lost 5 bases. The CDR3 runs 14 residues. CDR3 nucleotide sequence: TGCGCCAGCAGCCTAGGACAGGGTCGCGAGACCCAGTACTTC. Translating it yields CASSLGQGRETQYF.

The CDR3 reads CASRGGTYNEQFF. For the CDR3, the DNA is TGTGCCAGTAGAGGGGGCACTTACAATGAGCAGTTCTTC. This chain connects TRBV19 to TRBJ2-1; TRBD1 aligns across 7 bases. CDR1 and CDR2 from the germline V gene are LNHDA and SQIVND (reference sequence). Trimming took 6 bases from V and 4 from J; bases not matched to a gene: 3. CDR3 length equals 13 residues. Looking up the rest from reference TRBV19 and TRBJ2-1 gives the full variable domain: DGGITQSPKYLFRKEGQNVTLSCEQNLNHDAMYWYRQDPGQGLRLIYYSQIVNDFQKGDIAEGYSVSREKKESFPLTVTSAQKNPTAFYLCASRGGTYNEQFFGPGTRLTVL.

The CDR3 DNA reads TGTGCCAGCAGCTTAAGTTCTGGACAGAACTATGGCTACACCTTC. This sequence encodes CASSLSSGQNYGYTF. This chain links TRBV7-3 with TRBJ1-2, with D perhaps matching TRBD1 (6 bases). There are 15 residues in the CDR3. Germline assignment: CDR1 SGHTA and CDR2 FQGTGA. The germline V and J ends were trimmed by 1 base and 2 bases, with 11 bases remaining between them.

CDR3 amino acids: CASSLGLAGGYSYNEQFF. The CDR3 DNA is TGTGCCAGCAGCTTGGGACTAGCGGGGGGCTACTCCTACAATGAGCAGTTCTTC. This sequence joins TRBV5-6 and TRBJ2-1; TRBD2 matches at 13 bases. CDR1 is SGHDT and CDR2 is YYEEEE in the germline V gene. The length of the CDR3 is 18 residues. Trimming took 0 bases from V and 0 from J; bases not matched to a gene: 3. The full variable domain, with the rest looked up from reference TRBV5-6 and TRBJ2-1, is DAGVTQSPTHLIKTRGQQVTLRCSPKSGHDTVSWYQQALGQGPQFIFQYYEEEERQRGNFPDRFSGHQFPNYSSELNVNALLLGDSALYLCASSLGLAGGYSYNEQFFGPGTRLTVL.

This chain links TRBV6-5 with TRBJ2-2, with TRBD1 identical over 7 bases. The V and J ends lost 2 bases and 13 bases, in that order; junction bases with no gene match: 7. The CDR3 is 13 residues long. The germline V gene has CDR1 MNHEY and CDR2 SVGAGI. The CDR3 protein is CASSYQTGLGLFF. The CDR3, as DNA: TGTGCCAGCAGTTACCAGACAGGGTTAGGGCTGTTTTTT.